The clone carrying this T cell receptor beta chain turned up a few times. The antigen remains undetermined. This CDR3 region has 15 residues. V was trimmed by 1 base and J by 4 bases, leaving 13 bases between them. Germline values: CDR1 MNHEY, CDR2 SMNVEV (reference sequence). The record originates from a study of beta chain features in type 1 diabetes. General observations from the study: VDJ junctions sequenced from type 1 diabetes patients showed fewer insertions and more deletions. Patients with Type 1 diabetes showed moderately but significantly shorter TCRB CDR3s in all four CD4+ subsets.

Sequenced material consisted of expressed TCRB transcripts (all of the isolated RNA was reverse transcribed). Here immunoSEQ multiplex PCR was the method, and the copy in TCRdb shows in-frame clones only, minus some. The data hold around 56,000 clones, with around 56% observed a single time. The chain is built from TRBV27 and TRBJ1-1; tentatively, D is TRBD1 (6 bases). The sequencing input was Tregs from blood. This clonotype originated in a woman in her thirties or forties with type 1 diabetes. Written as DNA, the CDR3 is TGTGCCAGCAGTTTATTTGGGGGCTTTGGCACTGAAGCTTTCTTT. Protein: CASSLFGGFGTEAFF.